This T cell receptor beta chain came from a study of T cell clones after liver transplantation. Notes on the study in general: In two subjects, few donor cells limited the measurable donor-reactive repertoire.

Turning to this clone: What it binds is unknown.

Method: immunoSEQ multiplex PCR; TCRdb's copy keeps in-frame clones and lacks some. Here the sample spans more than 9,000 clones, about 72% being singletons. CDR3 size: 15 residues. Trimming shortened V by 2 bases and J by 3 bases, and 13 bases separated the two germline ends. Germline-derived CDR1 and CDR2 are MDHEN and SYDVKM. The sequence was obtained from a human patient who received a liver transplant. A share of the T cells may be of graft donor origin. The material was CD8+ T cells from blood, obtained at the 22-month timepoint. The chain couples TRBV28 to TRBJ1-1, with a possible D match to TRBD1 (5 bases). CDR3 DNA: TGTGCCAGCAGTTTAACAGGTACTAGGGACACTGAAGCTTTCTTT. Translating gives CASSLTGTRDTEAFF.